This T cell receptor beta chain emerged from a study of T cell responses to AZD1222 COVID-19 vaccine. The CDR3 loop spans 15 amino acids. The germline V gene has CDR1 MDHEN and CDR2 SYDVKM. V was clipped by 2 bases and J by 4 bases, with 14 bases between them. The protocol was immunoSEQ multiplex PCR, while the TCRdb copy is restricted to in-frame clones and leaves out a portion. The sample lists approximately 120,000 clones; more than 70% were seen once. The TCR sequence derives from an adult who received the AZD1222 COVID-19 vaccine. Specimen: peripheral blood, collected 28 days after the second AZD1222 dose. The J gene is TRBJ1-1, the V gene TRBV28; D is possibly TRBD1 (6 bases). CDR3 sequence (DNA): TGTGCCAGCAGTTTACGGCAGGGGTGGTTCACTGAAGCTTTCTTT. Protein sequence: CASSLRQGWFTEAFF.